This T cell receptor beta chain was sequenced during a study of long-term antiretroviral therapy in people with HIV. The libraries were made with immunoSEQ v3.0 at survey level. Assay: immunoSEQ multiplex PCR; the TCRdb copy retains only in-frame clones and omits some. The repertoire holds some 23,000 clones, less than 80% seen once, with about 10% in the top ten. This CDR3 comprises 14 residues. Germline V lookup: CDR1 SEHNR, CDR2 FQNEAQ (reference sequence). Trimming stripped 5 bases from V and 5 bases from J, with 16 bases between. The chain couples TRBV7-9 to TRBJ2-7; D is perhaps TRBD1 or TRBD2 (5 bases each). This sample comprised unsorted PBMCs, obtained 1.1 years before starting antiretroviral therapy. This receptor was identified in a woman in her thirties or forties with HIV. The CDR3: CASSPLLGVDEQYF. Here the CDR3 DNA reads TGTGCCAGCAGCCCCTTGTTGGGGGTTGACGAGCAGTACTTC. The whole variable domain, remainder taken from reference TRBV7-9 and TRBJ2-7, is DTGVSQNPRHKITKRGQNVTFRCDPISEHNRLYWYRQTLGQGPEFLTYFQNEAQLEKSRLLSDRFSAERPKGSFSTLEIQRTEQGDSAMYLCASSPLLGVDEQYFGPGTRLTVT.